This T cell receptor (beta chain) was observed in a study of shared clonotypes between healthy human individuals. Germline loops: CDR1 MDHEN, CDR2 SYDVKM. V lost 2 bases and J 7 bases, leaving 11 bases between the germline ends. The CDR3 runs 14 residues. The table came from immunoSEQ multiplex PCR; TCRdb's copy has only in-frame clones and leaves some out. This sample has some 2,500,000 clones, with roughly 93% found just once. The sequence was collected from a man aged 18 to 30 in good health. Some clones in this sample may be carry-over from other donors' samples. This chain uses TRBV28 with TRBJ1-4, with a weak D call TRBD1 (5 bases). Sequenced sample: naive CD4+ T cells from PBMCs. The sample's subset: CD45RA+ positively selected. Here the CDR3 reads CASSLGQGFEKLFF. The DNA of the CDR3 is TGTGCCAGCAGTTTAGGTCAGGGCTTTGAAAAACTGTTTTTT.